The T cell receptor beta chain under discussion was sequenced for a study of Tregs in tolerant kidney transplant recipients. Study conclusions and caveats: The small number of patients limits these findings pending further validation.

To note about this clone: Its antigen is not known.

TCRdb keeps only in-frame clones here, not all; method: immunoSEQ multiplex PCR. The sample includes about 240,000 clones, 80% to 85% seen only once; the top ten take 0.5% to 0.65%. Unstimulated regulatory T cells (CD4+CD25+CD127-), CD4+CD25- non-regulatory cells, CD4 and CD8 cells were FACS-sorted from thawed PBMCs. V was pared by 5 bases and J by 3 bases, with 8 bases of the junction left unmatched. Germline lookup yields CDR1 LNHNV and CDR2 YYDKDF (reference sequence). There are 15 residues in the CDR3. Sequencing used CD4+ T cells from blood. The chain employs TRBV15 and TRBJ2-7; 9 bases map to TRBD2. This clonotype was sampled from a human donor in good health. The CDR3 DNA sequence: TGTGCCACCAGCGCCCCGGGGACTAGCAGCTACGAGCAGTACTTC. Translated: CATSAPGTSSYEQYF.